This T cell receptor (beta chain) comes out of a study of T cell repertoires in cytomegalovirus infection (dated by TCRdb to between 2018 and 2021). Looking at the study overall: Recently identified HLA-C-restricted CMV epitopes, whose presentation resists viral immunomodulation, were targeted by peptide stimulations together with well-studied HLA-B-restricted epitopes. Because public TCR beta signatures pointed to carriage of CMV infection together with the matching HLA type, the HLA type of each donor mattered for the analysis.

These reads were obtained on an Illumina HiSeq 1500. TCRdb cleaned the public reads at Q25 with fastp, built clones with MiXCR and kept in-frame beta chains. Here each entry gathers all rows of one CDR3 protein and keeps the most common genes and DNA. This sample comprises about 900,000 distinct CDR3 sequences, roughly 30% of them detected only once. The ten top clones hold about an eighth of the sample. This specimen's treatment or condition label, per the study, means: in vitro stimulation with specific CMV peptide epitopes to enrich CMV-specific T cells. The research as a whole found: In both this cohort and an independent cohort of 300 to 450 donors, the cumulative frequency of public TCR beta family members distinguished carriers of CMV infection plus the relevant HLA type. The ex vivo response was dominated by HLA-C-restricted CMV-specific TCR beta clonotypes, and the single most frequent clonotype in two of eight donors was supplied by these HLA-C-restricted clonotypes.

Remarks on this clonotype: Which antigen it targets is not known. No much larger clone exists at a distance of one base, and base qualities are not known.

Clipping removes 4 bases from V and 7 bases from J, with 3 as the unmatched junction base count. Spanning cysteine to phenylalanine, the CDR3 consists of 12 amino acids. Only the CDR3 DNA stays, 36 bases, in frame from base 1. CDR1 and CDR2, per the germline V gene, are SGHTA and FQGNSA. The sample here was cultured CD8+ T cells from PBMCs, taken from culture after CMV antigen stimulation. The sequence was obtained from a human donor in good health (CMV status not recorded). Some clones in this sample may be carry-over from other donors' samples. The V gene is TRBV7-2 and the J gene is TRBJ1-1; 7 nucleotides in the junction match TRBD1. CDR3 protein: CASSSRQGEAFF. The nucleotides are TGTGCCAGCAGCTCTCGACAGGGTGAAGCTTTCTTT.